These 19 T cell receptor beta chains were sequenced from one sample in a study of shared clonotypes between healthy human individuals (dated by TCRdb to about 2020). CD8 naive samples were CD45RO-negative cells positively selected for CCR7, giving a CD45RA+CCR7+ population that excluded TemRA cells. The receptor library was made with the immunoSEQ multiplex PCR assay. Here the immuneACCESS table is served through TCRdb, limited to in-frame sequences with V and J called. Missing clones are a known gap in these copies; in checked studies unresolved V genes cover under half, and the rest lacks a known reason. The sample table shows roughly 2,000,000 clones, and 90% to 95% are seen once. Together, the top ten hold about 1.6% of the sample. Sample: naive CD8+ T cells from PBMCs. The intended sense of this specimen's cell subset or site label: CD45RA+CCR7+. These TCRs come from a man aged 18 to 29 in good health. Some clones in this sample may be carry-over from other donors' samples.

The chain employs TRBV7-9 and TRBJ1-1; TRBD1 might be the D (5 bases). This CDR3 spans 15 amino acids. V was cut by 5 bases and J by 4 bases, with 17 bases left in between. Per germline, CDR1 SEHNR and CDR2 FQNEAQ (reference sequence). The CDR3 region is CASSPRGGVGTEAFF. The CDR3 DNA sequence: TGTGCCAGCAGCCCCCGTGGGGGGGTTGGCACTGAAGCTTTCTTT.

V gene TRBV28 combines with J gene TRBJ2-5; TRBD1 aligns across 12 bases. This CDR3 is built from 18 residues. Trimming at V came to 1 base and at J to 3 bases, leaving 9 bases not matched to a gene. CDR1 is MDHEN, CDR2 SYDVKM, per germline. The CDR3 loop is CASSLFPGQGAGEETQYF. The CDR3 DNA follows: TGTGCCAGCAGTTTATTTCCGGGACAGGGGGCCGGCGAAGAGACCCAGTACTTC.

The CDR3 DNA follows: TGCGCCAGCAGCTTGTTAAGGGGGGCCTACAATGAGCAGTTCTTC. It specifies CASSLLRGAYNEQFF. The V gene is TRBV5-1, the J gene TRBJ2-1; the D gene could be TRBD1 or TRBD2 (6 bases each). Deletions cut 1 base from V and 2 bases from J, with 10 bases between. CDR1 is SGHRS, CDR2 YFSETQ, per germline. The CDR3 covers 15 residues.

The chain is built from TRBV11-2 and TRBJ2-1; D uncertain. The V gene's germline CDR1 is SGHAT and CDR2 FQNNGV. V was clipped by 3 bases and J by 3 bases, with 6 bases between them. This CDR3 has 13 residues. CDR3: CASSFENYNEQFF. CDR3 nucleotide sequence: TGTGCCAGCAGCTTCGAGAACTACAATGAGCAGTTCTTC.

The chain recombines TRBV21-1 with TRBJ1-5; TRBD1 is the table's D call and was not checked against the DNA. TRBV21-1 has pseudogene status. This CDR3 has 15 residues. CDR3 sequence: CASGQGESSNQPQHF. The CDR3 DNA is TGTGCCAGCGGACAGGGGGAATCTAGCAATCAGCCCCAGCATTTT.

This chain uses TRBV2 with TRBJ2-7; 10 bases are shared with TRBD1. The CDR3 runs to 15 residues. In germline, CDR1 is SNHLY, CDR2 FYNNEI. Trimming removed 6 bases from V and 4 bases from J; junction bases left unmatched: 9. The CDR3 bases are TGTGCCAGCAGGATGACAGGGGGCTTATCATACGAGCAGTACTTC. Amino acids: CASRMTGGLSYEQYF.

The chain couples TRBV19 to TRBJ1-2; TRBD1 might be the D (5 bases). V was shortened by 4 bases and J by 0 bases, with 15 bases between the two germline ends. Germline V gene sequence: CDR1 LNHDA, CDR2 SQIVND (reference sequence). The CDR3 is 16 amino acids. The CDR3 loop reads CASSTWGGRANYGYTF. In nucleotides, the CDR3 is TGTGCCAGTAGTACCTGGGGGGGTCGTGCTAACTATGGCTACACCTTC. Full variable domain (remainder filled in from reference TRBV19 and TRBJ1-2): DGGITQSPKYLFRKEGQNVTLSCEQNLNHDAMYWYRQDPGQGLRLIYYSQIVNDFQKGDIAEGYSVSREKKESFPLTVTSAQKNPTAFYLCASSTWGGRANYGYTFGSGTRLTVV.

The genes are TRBV29-1 and TRBJ2-5, with D uncertain. The germline V gene has CDR1 SQVTM and CDR2 ANQGSEA. There are 14 residues in the CDR3. The ends were cut back, 3 bases at V and 3 bases at J, with 14 bases in the middle. The CDR3 sequence: CSVEVWDKKETQYF. In DNA, the CDR3 is TGCAGCGTTGAGGTTTGGGATAAAAAAGAGACCCAGTACTTC.

The chain employs TRBV27 and TRBJ1-5, with D possibly TRBD1 on 5 matching bases. Germline-derived CDR1 and CDR2 are MNHEY and SMNVEV (reference sequence). Between the trimmed V and J ends, which lost 2 bases and 7 bases, there was a span of 12 bases. The CDR3 spans 14 residues. The chain's CDR3 is CASSLGASEQPQHF. CDR3 coding DNA: TGTGCCAGCAGTTTAGGGGCTTCTGAGCAGCCCCAGCATTTT.

This clone has just one count. J is TRBJ2-2 and V is TRBV27, with D perhaps being TRBD1 or TRBD2 (5 bases each). Germline assignment: CDR1 MNHEY and CDR2 SMNVEV (reference sequence). The CDR3 is made up of 16 amino acids. V was shortened by 6 bases and J by 0 bases, with 14 bases between the two germline ends. The DNA for the CDR3 is TGTGCCAGCAGCCCCTGGGGACCTCCGAACACCGGGGAGCTGTTTTTT. Its translation: CASSPWGPPNTGELFF.

This chain links TRBV11-2 with TRBJ2-5; 7 nucleotides line up with TRBD1. CDR3 length: 15 amino acids. Germline loops: CDR1 SGHAT, CDR2 FQNNGV. V lost 5 bases to trimming and J lost 4 bases; unmatched junction nucleotides: 10. CDR3 DNA: TGTGCCAGCAGCCGAGGGGTAGGGGGCCCAGAGACCCAGTACTTC. This encodes CASSRGVGGPETQYF.

This chain uses TRBV7-8 with TRBJ2-1; no clear D gene. The V end lost 2 bases, the J end lost 5 bases, and 4 bases lay between the germline ends. Germline V gene lookup returns CDR1 SGHVS and CDR2 FQNEAQ. CDR3 length: 12 residues. CDR3 protein: CASSLPDNEQFF. CDR3 bases: TGTGCCAGCAGCTTACCAGACAATGAGCAGTTCTTC.

Regarding this clone: Other DNA sequences in this sample translate to the same CDR3. CDR3 loop: CSVEEGVNTEAFF. CDR3 sequence (DNA): TGCAGCGTTGAAGAGGGGGTGAACACTGAAGCTTTCTTT. The V gene is TRBV29-1, the J gene TRBJ1-1; a possible D gene is TRBD1 (5 bases). CDR3 length: 13 amino acids. Trimming stripped 0 bases from V and 0 bases from J, with 5 bases between. From germline, CDR1 is SQVTM and CDR2 ANQGSEA.

The genes are TRBV28 and TRBJ1-4, with 8 bases aligning to TRBD1. The CDR3 has 16 amino acids. The germline gives CDR1 MDHEN, CDR2 SYDVKM. The ends lost 4 bases at V and 4 bases at J; junction bases unmatched: 8. The CDR3 region is CASSWGAGQVNEKLFF. In DNA form, the CDR3 reads TGTGCCAGCAGTTGGGGAGCGGGACAGGTTAATGAAAAACTGTTTTTT.

The sample holds one count of this clone. The CDR3 region has the DNA TGTGCCAGCAGCCACGGGACAGGGGTCTACGAGCAGTACTTC. Its protein is CASSHGTGVYEQYF. J is TRBJ2-7 and V is TRBV5-6, with 10 bases identical to TRBD1. The CDR3 spans 14 residues. Germline V gene data show CDR1 as SGHDT and CDR2 as YYEEEE. Trimming took 4 bases from V and 3 from J; bases not matched to a gene: 4.

The chain has TRBV11-2 and TRBJ2-7, with D maybe TRBD2 (6 bases). Trimming pared 7 bases from V and 3 bases from J, leaving 28 bases between. This CDR3 comprises 18 residues. Germline CDR1 reads SGHAT; CDR2 reads FQNNGV. The CDR3 reads CASTPTVPGAFVGYEQYF. The CDR3 DNA reads TGTGCCAGCACCCCAACGGTTCCGGGAGCGTTTGTCGGCTACGAGCAGTACTTC.

The table lists this clone with a count of one. The J gene is TRBJ2-5, the V gene TRBV29-1, with 9 bases lining up with TRBD1. The J call is in doubt because the DNA end fits TRBJ2-7 better. The CDR3 runs to 15 residues. Per germline, CDR1 SQVTM and CDR2 ANQGSEA. The CDR3 nucleotides are TGCAGCGTTGAACAGCCCCGGGACAGGGCCTACGAGCAGTACTTC. This gives the protein CSVEQPRDRAYEQYF.

The rearrangement links TRBV9 to TRBJ1-2; 8 bases are a match to TRBD1. In germline, CDR1 is SGDLS, CDR2 YYNGEE. V was pared by 4 bases and J by 0 bases, with 8 bases of the junction left unmatched. The CDR3 is 16 residues long. The CDR3 DNA reads as TGTGCCAGCAGCATGGGACAGGCGCACTCTAACTATGGCTACACCTTC. This codes for CASSMGQAHSNYGYTF.

This rearrangement joins TRBV11-2 to TRBJ2-3; TRBD1 aligns across 7 bases. The CDR3 covers 15 residues. Germline V CDR1 and CDR2: SGHAT, FQNNGV. J lost 6 bases, V lost 2 bases, and 8 bases had no gene match. This chain's CDR3 is CASSLSGQSLDTQYF. The CDR3 DNA sequence: TGTGCCAGCAGCTTATCGGGACAGTCACTGGATACGCAGTATTTT.